The source of this T cell receptor beta chain is a study of blood T cell repertoires in COVID-19. The length of the CDR3 is 17 residues. From germline, CDR1 is KGHDR and CDR2 SFDVKD. The trim removed 1 base at V and 1 base at J, leaving 4 bases unmatched. Repertoires were generated with immunoSEQ multiplex PCR, while TCRdb's copy carries only in-frame clones and drops some. The profile covers about 100,000 clones, with 80% to 90% appearing a single time and roughly 2.6% taken by the ten largest. Categorization into cohorts depended on clinical history that participants reported. Sequences were obtained from PBMCs or T cells enriched from blood (not recorded which). The TCR originated in a woman aged 45-65 years who had recovered from COVID-19. This rearrangement joins TRBV24-1 to TRBJ2-2, with TRBD1 matching 8 bases. The CDR3 sequence is CATSDLGQGRNTGELFF. CDR3 nucleotides: TGTGCCACCAGTGATTTAGGACAGGGCCGGAACACCGGGGAGCTGTTTTTT.